These T cell receptor beta chains were read from a single sample in a study of response to subunit inactivated influenza vaccine. TCRdb fed the RT-PCR reads into MiXCR, producing one record per CDR3 protein. The repertoire holds just over 300,000 distinct CDR3 sequences, around 22% seen once, with around 10% in the top ten. Sequenced material: PBMCs from blood, taken 21 months after vaccination. The receptors originated from a man aged 50 to 69 who received an inactivated influenza vaccine. Each CDR3 is given with its conserved first and last residue. D genes are given only for firm matches. Clone sizes are given selectively: once, few, many, or a class where the clone is expanded.

d_call clone_size j_call v_call cdr3_aa cdr3_nt
NA few TRBJ2-3 TRBV28 CASSSFFMSSTDTQYF TGTGCCAGCAGTTCCTTTTTTATGTCCAGCACAGATACGCAGTATTTT
TRBD1 few TRBJ1-1 TRBV20-1 CSARTGTAMNTEAFF TGCAGTGCTAGAACCGGGACAGCCATGAACACTGAAGCTTTCTTT
NA few TRBJ1-1 TRBV9 CASGKTEAFF TGTGCCAGCGGTAAGACTGAAGCTTTCTTT
NA NA TRBJ2-2 TRBV15 CATSRDPGAKSGELFF TGTGCCACCAGCAGAGATCCGGGGGCGAAATCCGGGGAGCTGTTTTTT
NA NA TRBJ1-2 TRBV6-2/TRBV6-3 CASSYSNPDRGHYGYTF TGTGCCAGCAGTTACTCGAATCCGGATCGGGGTCACTATGGCTACACCTTC
NA few TRBJ2-2 TRBV4-3 CASSQDALNTGELFF TGCGCCAGCAGCCAAGACGCTCTGAACACCGGGGAGCTGTTTTTT
NA many TRBJ2-7 TRBV3-1 CASSQDDRYEQYF TGTGCCAGCAGCCAAGATGACCGGTACGAGCAGTACTTC
NA few TRBJ2-5 TRBV7-8 CASSLGGSWETQYF TGTGCCAGCAGCTTAGGGGGTTCTTGGGAGACCCAGTACTTC
TRBD1 NA TRBJ1-3 TRBV3-1 CASTPGWGQAPEVGNTIYF TGTGCCAGCACCCCCGGGTGGGGACAGGCCCCTGAAGTTGGAAACACCATATATTTT
NA few TRBJ1-1 TRBV6-5 CASSYSTPGVGTEAFF TGTGCCAGCAGTTACTCGACCCCGGGAGTCGGCACTGAAGCTTTCTTT
TRBD2 NA TRBJ2-7 TRBV12-3/TRBV12-4 CASSTSGGEYEQYF TGTGCCAGCAGTACTAGCGGGGGGGAGTACGAGCAGTACTTC
NA NA TRBJ2-6 TRBV12-3/TRBV12-4 CASRASGANVLTF TGTGCCAGCAGGGCATCTGGGGCCAACGTCCTGACTTTC
TRBD1 NA TRBJ2-1 TRBV29-1 CSSWDSTSYNEQFF TGCAGCTCCTGGGACAGTACCTCCTACAATGAGCAGTTCTTC
NA NA TRBJ2-3 TRBV9 CASSVESRRTDTQYF TGTGCCAGCAGCGTAGAAAGTCGTCGCACAGATACGCAGTATTTT
NA many TRBJ1-1 TRBV15 CATSRAPGLMNTEAFF TGTGCCACCAGCAGAGCTCCAGGACTTATGAACACTGAAGCTTTCTTT
TRBD1 many TRBJ1-2 TRBV4-1 CASSQGDRGLTNGYTF TGCGCCAGCAGCCAAGGGGACAGGGGATTAACTAATGGCTACACCTTC
NA NA TRBJ1-5 TRBV28 CASRVGGQPQHF TGTGCCAGCAGGGTAGGTGGCCAGCCCCAGCATTTT
NA few TRBJ1-1 TRBV5-6 CASRIRGPRNTEAFF TGTGCCAGCAGGATCCGGGGGCCGAGGAACACTGAAGCTTTCTTT
NA NA TRBJ1-1 TRBV10-3 CAISESPGSNTESFF TGTGCCATCAGTGAGTCGCCAGGTTCGAACACTGAATCTTTCTTT
TRBD1 few TRBJ1-2 TRBV20-1 CSAMGQGNYGYTF TGCAGTGCTATGGGACAGGGCAACTATGGCTACACCTTC
TRBD2 NA TRBJ2-3 TRBV2 CASSDGSGRLTDTQYF TGTGCCAGCAGTGATGGTAGCGGGAGGCTCACGGATACGCAGTATTTT
TRBD2 few TRBJ2-3 TRBV28 CASRLTSGSAHTQYF TGTGCCAGCAGACTGACTAGCGGGAGCGCACATACGCAGTATTTT
NA NA TRBJ1-1 TRBV28 CASSFLTGAFF TGTGCCAGCAGTTTCTTAACTGGAGCTTTCTTT
TRBD1 NA TRBJ2-7 TRBV24-1 CATSAGTGGFFTSYEQYF TGTGCCACCAGTGCAGGGACAGGGGGCTTTTTTACGTCCTACGAGCAGTACTTC
TRBD2 NA TRBJ2-1 TRBV15 CATSRDRLTSGGNEQFF TGTGCCACCAGCAGAGATCGTTTGACTAGCGGGGGAAATGAGCAGTTCTTC
TRBD1 NA TRBJ1-6 TRBV4-1 CASSLDRGASALHF TGCGCCAGCAGCCTAGACAGGGGCGCCTCAGCCCTCCACTTT
NA NA TRBJ1-1 TRBV3-1 CASSQGPYTEAFF TGTGCCAGCAGCCAGGGCCCTTACACTGAAGCTTTCTTT
NA NA TRBJ1-1 TRBV11-2 CASSLVGIRSQERVEAFF TGTGCCAGCAGCTTAGTTGGCATTCGGTCCCAAGAGAGGGTTGAAGCTTTCTTT
NA many TRBJ1-5 TRBV20-1 CSARDRRYGQPQHF TGCAGTGCTAGAGATAGGAGGTATGGGCAGCCCCAGCATTTT